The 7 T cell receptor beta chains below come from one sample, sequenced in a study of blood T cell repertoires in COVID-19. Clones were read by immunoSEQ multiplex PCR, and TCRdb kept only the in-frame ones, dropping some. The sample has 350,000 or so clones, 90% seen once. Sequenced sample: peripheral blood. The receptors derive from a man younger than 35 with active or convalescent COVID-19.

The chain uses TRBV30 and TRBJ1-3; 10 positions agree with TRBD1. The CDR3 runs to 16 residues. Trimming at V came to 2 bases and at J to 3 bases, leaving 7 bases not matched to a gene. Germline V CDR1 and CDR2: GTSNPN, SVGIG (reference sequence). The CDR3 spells CAWSTRDRGFGNTIYF. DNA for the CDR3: TGTGCCTGGAGTACCAGGGACAGGGGTTTTGGAAACACCATATATTTT. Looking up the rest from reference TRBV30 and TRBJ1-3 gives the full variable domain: SQTIHQWPATLVQPVGSPLSLECTVEGTSNPNLYWYRQAAGRGLQLLFYSVGIGQISSEVPQNLSASRPQDRQFILSSKKLLLSDSGFYLCAWSTRDRGFGNTIYFGEGSWLTVV.

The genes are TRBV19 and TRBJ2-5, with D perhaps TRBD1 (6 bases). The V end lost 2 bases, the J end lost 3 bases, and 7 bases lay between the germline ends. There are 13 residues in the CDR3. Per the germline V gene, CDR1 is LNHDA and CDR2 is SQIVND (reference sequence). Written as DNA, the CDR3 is TGTGCCAGTAGTATATCAGGGGAAGAGACCCAGTACTTC. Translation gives CASSISGEETQYF.

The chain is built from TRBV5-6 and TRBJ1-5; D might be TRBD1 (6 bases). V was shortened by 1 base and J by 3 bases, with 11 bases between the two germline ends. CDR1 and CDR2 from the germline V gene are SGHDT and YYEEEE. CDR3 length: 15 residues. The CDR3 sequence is CASSLRNRVNQPQHF. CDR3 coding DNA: TGTGCCAGCAGCTTGAGGAACAGGGTCAATCAGCCCCAGCATTTT.

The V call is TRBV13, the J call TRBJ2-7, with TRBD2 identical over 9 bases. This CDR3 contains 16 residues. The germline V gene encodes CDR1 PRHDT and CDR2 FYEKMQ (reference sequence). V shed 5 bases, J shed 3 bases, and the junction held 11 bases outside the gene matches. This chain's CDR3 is CASSILAAGGLYEQYF. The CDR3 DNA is TGTGCCAGCAGCATCCTAGCGGCGGGAGGGCTCTACGAGCAGTACTTC.

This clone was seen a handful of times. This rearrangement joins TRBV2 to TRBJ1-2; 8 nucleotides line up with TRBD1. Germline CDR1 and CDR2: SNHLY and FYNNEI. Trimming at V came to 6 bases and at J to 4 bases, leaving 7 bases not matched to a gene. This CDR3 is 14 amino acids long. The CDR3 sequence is CASRSGQGPYGYTF. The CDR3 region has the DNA TGTGCCAGCAGGTCCGGACAGGGCCCCTATGGCTACACCTTC.

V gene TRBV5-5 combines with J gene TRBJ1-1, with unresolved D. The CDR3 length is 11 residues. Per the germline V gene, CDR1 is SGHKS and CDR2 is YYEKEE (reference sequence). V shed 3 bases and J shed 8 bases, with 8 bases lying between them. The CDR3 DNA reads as TGTGCCAGCAGCTATGTAGAAGAAGCTTTCTTT. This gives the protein CASSYVEEAFF.

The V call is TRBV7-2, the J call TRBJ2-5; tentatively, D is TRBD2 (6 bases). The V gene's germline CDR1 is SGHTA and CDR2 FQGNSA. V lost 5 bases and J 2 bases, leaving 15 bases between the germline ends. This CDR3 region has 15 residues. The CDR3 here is CASSPQTSWQETQYF. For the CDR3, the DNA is TGTGCCAGCAGCCCACAGACTAGTTGGCAAGAGACCCAGTACTTC.